This TCR beta chain emerged from a study of CD8+ T cells in alopecia areata. CDR1 and CDR2 (germline): MNHEY, SMNVEV (reference sequence). The CDR3 is made up of 13 amino acids. The V and J ends lost 4 bases and 9 bases respectively, with 13 bases between them. Treatment meaning: oral pan-JAK inhibitor, 5-10 mg twice daily. This clone was observed a handful of times. Extracted from the samples, RNA was reverse transcribed into cDNA to serve as the sequencing template. Using immunoSEQ multiplex PCR, the repertoire was profiled, and TCRdb retains in-frame clones only, with some absent. The sample yields over 80,000 clones, roughly 46% seen once.

The sequenced sample was CD8+ T cells sorted from blood, obtained at week 24, from a patient treated with tofacitinib. The receptor was derived from a human donor with alopecia areata. The V call is TRBV27, the J call TRBJ1-5; D is perhaps TRBD1 (5 bases). CDR3: CASSWDGPRPQHF. In nucleotides, the CDR3 is TGTGCCAGCAGTTGGGACGGTCCGAGGCCCCAGCATTTT.